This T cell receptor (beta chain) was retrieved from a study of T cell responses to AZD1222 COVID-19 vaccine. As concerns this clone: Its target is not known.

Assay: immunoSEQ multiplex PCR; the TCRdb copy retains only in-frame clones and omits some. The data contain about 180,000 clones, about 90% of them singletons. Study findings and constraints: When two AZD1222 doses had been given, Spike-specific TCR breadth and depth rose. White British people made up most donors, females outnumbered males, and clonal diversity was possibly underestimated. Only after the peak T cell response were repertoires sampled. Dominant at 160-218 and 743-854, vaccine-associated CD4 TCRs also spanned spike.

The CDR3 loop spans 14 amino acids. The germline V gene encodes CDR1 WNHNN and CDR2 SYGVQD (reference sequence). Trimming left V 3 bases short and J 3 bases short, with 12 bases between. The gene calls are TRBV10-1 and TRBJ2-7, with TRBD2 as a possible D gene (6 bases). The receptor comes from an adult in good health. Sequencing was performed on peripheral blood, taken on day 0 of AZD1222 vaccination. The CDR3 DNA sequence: TGCGCCAGCAGTGATTCGGGAGTTGTCTACGAGCAGTACTTC. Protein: CASSDSGVVYEQYF.